Only a few counts were recorded for the clone carrying this T cell receptor (beta chain). Its specificity is not known. A single heparinised blood sample, averaging about 120 mL, was obtained per donor. Each of the CD4+ naive, central memory, regulatory and stem cell-like memory populations was sorted via CD45RO/CCR7/CD25/CD127/CD95/CD27. The data belong to a study of beta chain features in type 1 diabetes. As for the study in general: The number of sorted cells examined across all samples was 107,917,701. Findings and limits, study-wide: It was among patients, rather than healthy donors, that naive, central memory and Treg TCRB repertoires appeared more similar. Across all four CD4+ subsets, people with type 1 diabetes showed modestly shorter TCRB CDR3s.

CDR3 length: 15 residues. V was clipped by 3 bases and J by 1 base, with 12 bases between them. Germline V gives CDR1 SNHLY, CDR2 FYNNEI. The sequenced template was cDNA made from the entire isolated RNA. Measured with immunoSEQ multiplex PCR; TCRdb has only the in-frame clones, and not every one. The sample yields hundreds of thousands of clones, around an eighth seen once. The chain combines TRBV2 with TRBJ1-1; D might be TRBD1 (5 bases). The sample consisted of naive CD4+ T cells from blood. The receptor comes from a man aged 18 to 29 with type 1 diabetes. The DNA for the CDR3 is TGTGCCAGCAGTGACACCGGGACCTCGAACACTGAAGCTTTCTTT. Translation: CASSDTGTSNTEAFF.